This T cell receptor (beta chain) was profiled in a study of Ad26.COV2.S vaccination and SARS-CoV-2 variants. With 2 bases clipped from V and 5 bases from J, the junction kept 11 bases outside the gene matches. The CDR3 length is 16 residues. CDR1 and CDR2 (germline): MDHEN, SYDVKM. A note on this clone: Antigen specificity is unknown.

The study's findings and limits: The authors reported substantial breadth in spike-specific CD8+ and CD4+ T cell responses after vaccination.

The protocol was immunoSEQ multiplex PCR, while the TCRdb copy is restricted to in-frame clones and leaves out a portion. The sample yields about 97,000 clones, around 80% seen once. The TCR originated in a human donor who had recovered from COVID-19. The chain uses TRBV28 and TRBJ1-1, with 7 positions matching TRBD1. The sample in question was peripheral blood, obtained after recovery from COVID-19. The CDR3 DNA sequence: TGTGCCAGCAGTTTAATTCGGGGAGGGGGCGTAACTGAAGCTTTCTTT. Translation gives CASSLIRGGGVTEAFF.